This T cell receptor (beta chain) comes out of a study of identical twins. The table lists this clonotype with a few counts. TCRdb reprocessed the 5' RACE reads via MiXCR and lists one record per CDR3 protein. The data show 460,000 or so distinct CDR3 sequences, over 12% seen once. The same specimen was also included in a second study, on yellow fever vaccine responses in identical twins.

This receptor was identified in a woman between 18 and 29 years old in good health. Sequencing was carried out using CD4+ T cells sorted from blood.

The CDR3 is CASSSNRAQGEQYF. The CDR3 bases are TGTGCCAGCAGCTCAAACAGGGCCCAGGGCGAGCAGTACTTC. The chain uses TRBV7-9 and TRBJ2-7; TRBD1 might be the D (6 bases). Germline lookup yields CDR1 SEHNR and CDR2 FQNEAQ (reference sequence). The V end lost 4 bases, the J end lost 6 bases, and 16 bases lay between the germline ends. The CDR3 runs 14 residues.